Listed below are T cell receptor beta chains from one sample, sequenced in a study of shared clonotypes between healthy human individuals. Produced via immunoSEQ multiplex PCR; TCRdb's table is partial and in-frame only. The sample holds approximately 500,000 clones, about three quarters seen once. The material sequenced was PBMCs. All receptors derive from a woman in her forties in good health. Some clones in this sample may be carry-over from other donors' samples. Both conserved end residues are part of each CDR3. A D gene is named only where the DNA matches it firmly. Only part of the rows carry a size: once, few, many, or a class if the clone is expanded.

V	size	J	D	DNA	CDR3
TRBV2	once	TRBJ1-6	NA	TGTGCCAGCCACTATTATAATTCACCCCTCCACTTT	CASHYYNSPLHF
TRBV5-4	NA	TRBJ2-7	TRBD2	TGTGCCAGCAGCTCCATAGCGGGAGGGTTCGAGCAGTACTTC	CASSSIAGGFEQYF
TRBV9	NA	TRBJ1-2	NA	TGTGCCAGCAGCGTAGCTGGGGGGGGTGGAGGCTACACCTTC	CASSVAGGGGGYTF
TRBV14	NA	TRBJ2-5	NA	TGTGCCAGCAGCCAAGATCTCCCAGCAGAGACCCAGTACTTC	CASSQDLPAETQYF
TRBV30	NA	TRBJ2-1	NA	TGTGCCTGGAGGTTAGCGGGACAGACCTGGAATGAGCAGTTCTTC	CAWRLAGQTWNEQFF
TRBV18	NA	TRBJ2-2	NA	TGTGCCAGCTCACCAGGCACCGGGGAGCTGTTTTTT	CASSPGTGELFF
TRBV2	NA	TRBJ2-7	NA	TGTGCCAGCAGGGCCAGCCAAGAGCAGTACTTC	CASRASQEQYF
TRBV5-4	few	TRBJ1-2	NA	TGTGCCAGCAGCCCCCGACAGTCCGAGGGCTACACCTTC	CASSPRQSEGYTF
TRBV11-2	NA	TRBJ2-4	NA	TGTGCCAGCAGCTTACGTCAGAAAGGGAGCATTCAGTACTTC	CASSLRQKGSIQYF
TRBV7-3	NA	TRBJ2-2	TRBD1	TGTGCCAGCAGGTTGGGGACAGGGGCCACCGGGGAGCTGTTTTTT	CASRLGTGATGELFF
TRBV27	few	TRBJ2-1	NA	TGTGCCAGCAGTTTATCAGCAGGGTGGGAAGATGAGCAGTTCTTC	CASSLSAGWEDEQFF
TRBV6-6	NA	TRBJ2-3	TRBD2	TGTGCCAGCAGGTCGACTAGCGGGAGTGAGGAGGATACGCAGTATTTT	CASRSTSGSEEDTQYF
TRBV27	NA	TRBJ2-5	TRBD2	TGTGCCAGCAGTTCCCGACTAGCGGGAGAGACCCAGTACTTC	CASSSRLAGETQYF
TRBV27	NA	TRBJ2-5	TRBD2	TGTGCCAGCAGTTTAAATTCTGCGGGAGAAGAGACCCAGTACTTC	CASSLNSAGEETQYF
TRBV18	NA	TRBJ1-1	TRBD1	TGTGCCAGCTCACCCCCCGGGACAGGGCGAACTGAAGCTTTCTTT	CASSPPGTGRTEAFF
TRBV10-3	NA	TRBJ2-3	NA	TGTGCCATCAGTGAGTCGACGGCCGCAGATACGCAGTATTTT	CAISESTAADTQYF
TRBV21-1	NA	TRBJ1-1	NA	TGTGCCACGCATGAAGGGCGCCGGGGGTACACTGAAGCTTTCTTT	CATHEGRRGYTEAFF
TRBV5-4	few	TRBJ1-1	NA	TGTGCCAGCAGCTTCAAAATAGGGGAGACTGAAGCTTTCTTT	CASSFKIGETEAFF
TRBV19	NA	TRBJ2-3	NA	TGTGCCAGCAACGCCCGCGGGAGCACAGATACGCAGTATTTT	CASNARGSTDTQYF
TRBV9	few	TRBJ2-7	NA	TGTGCCAGCAGCCCGAGCGGTCTCGGCGGGGAGCAGTACTTC	CASSPSGLGGEQYF
TRBV10-3	few	TRBJ1-1	NA	TGTGCCATCAGGGACAGCGCGAACACTGAAGCTTTCTTT	CAIRDSANTEAFF
TRBV18	once	TRBJ2-1	TRBD2	TGTGCCAGCTCACCATTACGGGCGGGGGCCTACAATGAGCAGTTCTTC	CASSPLRAGAYNEQFF
TRBV2	NA	TRBJ2-1	NA	TGTGCCAGCAGTGTAGGGACCTACAATGAGCAGTTCTTC	CASSVGTYNEQFF
TRBV27	NA	TRBJ1-1	TRBD1	TGTGCCAGCAGGAGGACAGGAGACACTGAAGCTTTCTTT	CASRRTGDTEAFF
TRBV11-2	many	TRBJ2-5	NA	TGTGCCAGCAGTCCATGGGCGGCCGGGTTTGAGACCCAGTACTTC	CASSPWAAGFETQYF
TRBV28	NA	TRBJ2-7	NA	TGTGCCAGCAGTTTCTCCCTTGATTGGAGCTCCTACGAGCAGTACTTC	CASSFSLDWSSYEQYF
TRBV7-2	NA	TRBJ2-7	NA	TGTGCCAGCAGCTTAGAGGTTCGGGAGTTTGACGAGCAGTACTTC	CASSLEVREFDEQYF
TRBV10-2	NA	TRBJ2-5	TRBD2	TGCGCCAGCAGGCTAATAGCGGGAGGGCCGGGTGAGCAGTACTTC	CASRLIAGGPGEQYF
TRBV28	NA	TRBJ2-7	NA	TGTGCCAGCAGTTTGGAGCTCCTCACCTACGAGCAGTACTTC	CASSLELLTYEQYF
TRBV6-5	once	TRBJ2-7	NA	TGTGCCAGCAGACCGCGGCAGGCAACCTACGAGCAGTACTTC	CASRPRQATYEQYF
TRBV28	NA	TRBJ2-3	NA	TGTGCCAGCAGTCCTCAGAGCACAGATACGCAGTATTTT	CASSPQSTDTQYF
TRBV28	few	TRBJ2-1	NA	TGTGCCAGCAGTTCGACTACTGATGAGCAGTTCTTC	CASSSTTDEQFF
TRBV11-3	NA	TRBJ2-1	NA	TGTGCCAGCAGCCAAGGCCGAGGATCCTACAATGAGCAGTTCTTC	CASSQGRGSYNEQFF
TRBV11-1	NA	TRBJ1-1	NA	TGTGCCAGCAGCTTAGCGGGGGTGAACACTGAAGCTTTCTTT	CASSLAGVNTEAFF
TRBV19	NA	TRBJ2-7	TRBD2	TGTGCCAGTAGTAGCGGGAGGGCCCTCGAGCAGTACTTC	CASSSGRALEQYF
TRBV7-9	NA	TRBJ1-4	NA	TGTGCCAGCAGCTTCCTCAGGGAAAATGAAAAACTGTTTTTT	CASSFLRENEKLFF
TRBV19	NA	TRBJ2-3	TRBD2	TGTGCCAGTAGTGGCTTTGCGGGAGGGGGAGATACGCAGTATTTT	CASSGFAGGGDTQYF
TRBV27	NA	TRBJ2-7	NA	TGTGCCAGCAGTCCACCCTCCTCAACAGGCCTCTCCTACGAGCAGTACTTC	CASSPPSSTGLSYEQYF
TRBV7-2	NA	TRBJ1-3	NA	TGTGCCAGCAGCTTAACCCGAGCAGGGCGGTCTGGAAACACCATATATTTT	CASSLTRAGRSGNTIYF
TRBV19	NA	TRBJ2-7	NA	TGTGCCAGTAGTTCATTAGCGGAAAGCTCCTACGAGCAGTACTTC	CASSSLAESSYEQYF
TRBV27	NA	TRBJ2-1	NA	TGTGCCAGCAGTTTATTTTTTAGCGCCTACAATGAGCAGTTCTTC	CASSLFFSAYNEQFF
TRBV25-1	once	TRBJ1-4	TRBD1	TGTGCCAGCAGTGCGGGAGGGGACAGGGCTAAACTGTTTTTT	CASSAGGDRAKLFF
TRBV27	NA	TRBJ2-3	NA	TGTGCCAGCAGTCTCCGGGCCTTAGGACTTTATGGGACGCAGTATTTT	CASSLRALGLYGTQYF
TRBV7-9	once	TRBJ1-4	NA	TGTGCCAGCAGCTATCCCAGGGAAAAACTGTTTTTT	CASSYPREKLFF
TRBV11-2	NA	TRBJ1-4	TRBD1	TGTGCCAGCAGTACCCGCCGGGACAGGGCTGCAACTAATGAAAAACTGTTTTTT	CASSTRRDRAATNEKLFF
TRBV28	NA	TRBJ2-5	NA	TGTGCCAGCAGGCCACTAGGGGACATTAACCAAGAGACCCAGTACTTC	CASRPLGDINQETQYF
TRBV5-5	NA	TRBJ1-5	TRBD1	TGTGCCAGCAGCTTTGGTTCGTTCCTCAGACAGGGTGGAAGGCAGCCCCAGCATTTT	CASSFGSFLRQGGRQPQHF
TRBV18	NA	TRBJ1-4	NA	TGTGCCAGCTCCGTATTGCCCCAGGGTCGGGAAAAACTGTTTTTT	CASSVLPQGREKLFF
TRBV6-1	NA	TRBJ1-5	TRBD1	TGTGCCAGCAATGGGGGACAGGATTATCAGCCCCAGCATTTT	CASNGGQDYQPQHF